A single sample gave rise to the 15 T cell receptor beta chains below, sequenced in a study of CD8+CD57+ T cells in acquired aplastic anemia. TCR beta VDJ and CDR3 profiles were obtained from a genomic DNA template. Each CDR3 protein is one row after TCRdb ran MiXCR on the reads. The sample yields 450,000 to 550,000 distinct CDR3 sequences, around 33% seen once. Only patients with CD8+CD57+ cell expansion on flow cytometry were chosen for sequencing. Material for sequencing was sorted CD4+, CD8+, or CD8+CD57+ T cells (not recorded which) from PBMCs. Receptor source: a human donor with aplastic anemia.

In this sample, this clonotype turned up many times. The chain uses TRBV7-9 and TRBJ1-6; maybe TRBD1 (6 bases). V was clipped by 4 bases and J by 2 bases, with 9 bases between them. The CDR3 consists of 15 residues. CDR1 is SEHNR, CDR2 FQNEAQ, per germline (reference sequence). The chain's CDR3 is CASSSDRPYNSPLHF. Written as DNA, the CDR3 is TGTGCCAGCAGCTCGGACAGACCCTATAATTCACCCCTCCACTTT.

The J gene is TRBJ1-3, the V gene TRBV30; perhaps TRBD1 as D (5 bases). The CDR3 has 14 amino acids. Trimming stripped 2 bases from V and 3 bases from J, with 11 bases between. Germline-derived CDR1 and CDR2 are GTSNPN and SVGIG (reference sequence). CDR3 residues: CAWSRRRGGNTIYF. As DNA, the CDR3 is TGTGCCTGGAGTCGCCGGAGGGGTGGAAACACCATATATTTT.

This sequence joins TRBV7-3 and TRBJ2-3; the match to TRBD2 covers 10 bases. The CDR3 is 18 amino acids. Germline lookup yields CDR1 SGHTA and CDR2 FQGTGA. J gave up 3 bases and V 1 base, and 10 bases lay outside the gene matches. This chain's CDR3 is CASSLSASGGAWTDTQYF. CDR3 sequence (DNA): TGTGCCAGCAGCTTAAGTGCGAGCGGGGGGGCGTGGACAGATACGCAGTATTTT.

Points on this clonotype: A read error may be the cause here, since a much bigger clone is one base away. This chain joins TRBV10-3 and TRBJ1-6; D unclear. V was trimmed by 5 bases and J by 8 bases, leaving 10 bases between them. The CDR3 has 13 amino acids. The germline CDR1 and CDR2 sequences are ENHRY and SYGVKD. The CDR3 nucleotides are TGTGCCATCAGTTTATGGGCGGATTCACCCCTCCACTTT. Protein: CAISLWADSPLHF.

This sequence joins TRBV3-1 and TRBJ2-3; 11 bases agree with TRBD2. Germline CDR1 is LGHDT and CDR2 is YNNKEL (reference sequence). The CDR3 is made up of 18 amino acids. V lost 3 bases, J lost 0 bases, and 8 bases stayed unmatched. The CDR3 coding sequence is TGTGCCAGCAGCCAGGAACCTGGACTAGCGGGCAGCACAGATACGCAGTATTTT. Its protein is CASSQEPGLAGSTDTQYF.

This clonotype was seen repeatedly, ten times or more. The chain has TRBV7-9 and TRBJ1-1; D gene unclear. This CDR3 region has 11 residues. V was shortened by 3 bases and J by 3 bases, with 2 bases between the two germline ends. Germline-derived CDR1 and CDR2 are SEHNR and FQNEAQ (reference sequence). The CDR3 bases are TGTGCCAGCAGCTTCGACACTGAAGCTTTCTTT. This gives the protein CASSFDTEAFF.

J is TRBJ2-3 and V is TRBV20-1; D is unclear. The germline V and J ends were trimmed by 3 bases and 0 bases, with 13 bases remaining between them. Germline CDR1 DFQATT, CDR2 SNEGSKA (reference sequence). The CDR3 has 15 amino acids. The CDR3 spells CSASPRTSSTDTQYF. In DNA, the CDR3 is TGCAGTGCTAGCCCTAGAACATCTAGCACAGATACGCAGTATTTT.

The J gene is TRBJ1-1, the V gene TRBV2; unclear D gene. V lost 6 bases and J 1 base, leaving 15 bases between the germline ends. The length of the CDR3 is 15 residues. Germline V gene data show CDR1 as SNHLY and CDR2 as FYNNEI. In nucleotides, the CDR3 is TGTGCCAGCAGCGTATCCCGACGGACGAACACTGAAGCTTTCTTT. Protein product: CASSVSRRTNTEAFF.

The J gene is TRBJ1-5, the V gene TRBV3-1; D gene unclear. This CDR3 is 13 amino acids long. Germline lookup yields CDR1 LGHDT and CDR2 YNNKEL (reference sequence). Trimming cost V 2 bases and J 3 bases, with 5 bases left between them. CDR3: CASSQWYNQPQHF. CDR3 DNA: TGTGCCAGCAGCCAATGGTACAATCAGCCCCAGCATTTT.

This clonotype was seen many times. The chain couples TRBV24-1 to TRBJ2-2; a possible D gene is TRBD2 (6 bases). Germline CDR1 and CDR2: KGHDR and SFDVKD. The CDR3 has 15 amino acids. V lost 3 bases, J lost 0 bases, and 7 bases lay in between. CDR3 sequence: CATSDGGTNTGELFF. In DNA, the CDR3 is TGTGCCACCAGTGATGGCGGGACGAACACCGGGGAGCTGTTTTTT.

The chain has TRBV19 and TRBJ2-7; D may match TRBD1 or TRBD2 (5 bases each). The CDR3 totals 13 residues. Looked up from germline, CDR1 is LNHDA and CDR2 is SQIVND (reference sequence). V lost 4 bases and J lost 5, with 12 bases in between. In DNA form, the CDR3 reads TGTGCCAGTAGTACAACCGGGACCCACGAGCAGTACTTC. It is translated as CASSTTGTHEQYF.

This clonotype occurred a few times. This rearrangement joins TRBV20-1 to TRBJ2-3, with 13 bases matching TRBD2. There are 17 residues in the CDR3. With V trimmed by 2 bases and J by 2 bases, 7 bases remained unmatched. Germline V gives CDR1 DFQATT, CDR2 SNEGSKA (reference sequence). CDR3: CSARIVGTSGTTDTQYF. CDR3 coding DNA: TGCAGTGCTAGAATCGTTGGGACTAGCGGGACCACAGATACGCAGTATTTT.

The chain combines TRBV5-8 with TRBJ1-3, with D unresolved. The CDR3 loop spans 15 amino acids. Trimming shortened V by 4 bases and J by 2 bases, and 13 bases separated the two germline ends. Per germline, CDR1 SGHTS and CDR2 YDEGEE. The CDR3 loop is CASSPLGGTGNTIYF. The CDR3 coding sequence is TGTGCCAGCAGCCCCCTTGGCGGGACTGGAAACACCATATATTTT.

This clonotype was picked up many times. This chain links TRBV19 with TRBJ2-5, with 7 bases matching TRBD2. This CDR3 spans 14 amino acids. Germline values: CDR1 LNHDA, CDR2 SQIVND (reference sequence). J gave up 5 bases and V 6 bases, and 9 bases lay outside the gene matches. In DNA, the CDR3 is TGTGCCAGTAGAATCCGCGGGGGATTCGAGACCCAGTACTTC. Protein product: CASRIRGGFETQYF.

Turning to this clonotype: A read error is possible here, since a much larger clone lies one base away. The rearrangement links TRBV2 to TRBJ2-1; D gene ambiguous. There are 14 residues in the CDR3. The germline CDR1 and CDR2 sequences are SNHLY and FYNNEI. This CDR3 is CTSSETPSVNEQFF. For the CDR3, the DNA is TGTACCAGCAGTGAAACCCCATCGGTCAATGAGCAGTTCTTC.